The rows below give T cell receptor beta chains drawn from one sample of a study of technical replicates of blood from a few donors. Using immunoSEQ multiplex PCR, the repertoire was profiled, and TCRdb retains in-frame clones only, with some absent. The profile covers approximately 81,000 clones, with under 97% appearing a single time and roughly 0.36% taken by the ten largest. Material: T cells isolated from PBMCs. These receptors came from a human donor in good health. Both conserved end residues are part of each CDR3. The D gene is left open where the match is weak. The listing skips clone size in some rows; elsewhere it reads once, few, many or a size class.

>-|-|TRBV11-3|TRBJ2-7
TGTGCCAGCAGCTCGTTAGCGGCGGACTACGAGCAGTACTTC
CASSSLAADYEQYF
>TRBD2|-|TRBV27|TRBJ2-7
TGTGCCAGCAGTTACGGGAGGGCATCCTACGAGCAGTACTTC
CASSYGRASYEQYF
>-|-|TRBV21-1|TRBJ1-2
TGTGCCAGCAGCAAAGTAGCTAACTATGGCTACACCTTC
CASSKVANYGYTF
>-|-|TRBV29-1|TRBJ2-3
TGCAGCGTTGAAGCGTTCGGCACAGATACGCAGTATTTT
CSVEAFGTDTQYF
>TRBD1|-|TRBV29-1|TRBJ2-7
TGCAGCGTTGTTGGGGACCGGGACAGGGGGCCCTACGAGCAGTACTTC
CSVVGDRDRGPYEQYF
>-|-|TRBV28|TRBJ2-1
TGTGCCAGCAGATTGACCCCGGGCAATGAGCAGTTCTTC
CASRLTPGNEQFF
>TRBD1|-|TRBV10-3|TRBJ1-2
TGTGCCATCAGTGAAGCGGCACAGGGGGCGCTGGGCTATGGCTACACCTTC
CAISEAAQGALGYGYTF
>TRBD1|-|TRBV7-2|TRBJ2-7
TGTGCCAGCAGCCGAGGGACAGGGTTATACGAGCAGTACTTC
CASSRGTGLYEQYF
>-|-|TRBV15|TRBJ1-1
TGTGCCACCAGCAGAGATAGGGGCAGGGCGAACACTGAAGCTTTCTTT
CATSRDRGRANTEAFF
>-|-|TRBV19|TRBJ1-2
TGTGCCAGTTCCACTCCAACCTGGGCAGGGTCTGGCTACACCTTC
CASSTPTWAGSGYTF
>-|-|TRBV6-1|TRBJ2-7
TGTGCCAGCAGTGAAGCCTGGGTGGGCAACTACGAGCAGTACTTC
CASSEAWVGNYEQYF
>TRBD1|once|TRBV13|TRBJ1-2
TGTGCCAGCAGTAGTGGCATTAAGACAGGGAGTCTTTATGGCTACACCTTC
CASSSGIKTGSLYGYTF
>TRBD2|-|TRBV5-6|TRBJ2-5
TGTGCCAGCAGCTGGGGACTAGCGGGTGTTGGGTACCAAGAGACCCAGTACTTC
CASSWGLAGVGYQETQYF
>TRBD2|few|TRBV30|TRBJ2-2
TGTGCCTGGAGCGATCTAGCGGGAGCCGGGAACTCCGGGGAGCTGTTTTTT
CAWSDLAGAGNSGELFF
>-|once|TRBV7-2|TRBJ1-5
TGTGCCAGCAGCTTAGAGAGGGCGGGCAATCAGCCCCAGCATTTT
CASSLERAGNQPQHF
>-|-|TRBV30|TRBJ2-3
TGTGCCTGGGGGGGGAATACGCAGTATTTT
CAWGGNTQYF
>-|-|TRBV5-1|TRBJ2-5
TGCGCCAGCAGCCCGGACAGCCGAGAGACCCAGTACTTC
CASSPDSRETQYF
>-|once|TRBV6-6|TRBJ2-7
TGTGCCAGCAGTTACTCTAGCGGTACCTACGAGCAGTACTTC
CASSYSSGTYEQYF
>-|-|TRBV19|TRBJ1-2
TGTGCCAGTAGTATAGGCGGGCCAGGGGATGTTCGCTATGGCTACACCTTC
CASSIGGPGDVRYGYTF
>-|-|TRBV10-3|TRBJ1-1
TGTGCCATCAGTGGTATTACTGAAGCTTTCTTT
CAISGITEAFF
>-|once|TRBV15|TRBJ1-5
TGTGCCACCAGCATACCAACTACAGGTCTTAATCAGCCCCAGCATTTT
CATSIPTTGLNQPQHF
>TRBD1|-|TRBV29-1|TRBJ2-5
TGCAGCGTTCATACAGGGGAAGAGACCCAGTACTTC
CSVHTGEETQYF
>TRBD2|-|TRBV4-3|TRBJ2-7
TGCGCCAGCAGCCCTAGCGGAACCTCCTACGAGCAGTACTTC
CASSPSGTSYEQYF